A single sample is the source of the 28 T cell receptor beta chains below, sequenced in a study of blood T cell repertoires in COVID-19. Profiled with immunoSEQ multiplex PCR; TCRdb holds only in-frame clones, not every one. The table records some 240,000 clones, roughly 79% of them present only once. The sequenced sample consisted of peripheral blood. These TCRs come from a woman older than 75 with COVID-19, enrolled during active disease.

The chain carries TRBV5-1 and TRBJ1-3; a possible D gene is TRBD1 (5 bases). The germline V and J ends were trimmed by 1 base and 1 base, with 15 bases remaining between them. Germline loops: CDR1 SGHRS, CDR2 YFSETQ. The CDR3 loop spans 17 amino acids. The DNA for the CDR3 is TGCGCCAGCAGCTTGACCCCCCCGACAGCTTCTGGAAACACCATATATTTT. As protein: CASSLTPPTASGNTIYF. Full variable domain (remainder filled in from reference TRBV5-1 and TRBJ1-3): KAGVTQTPRYLIKTRGQQVTLSCSPISGHRSVSWYQQTPGQGLQFLFEYFSETQRNKGNFPGRFSGRQFSNSRSEMNVSTLELGDSALYLCASSLTPPTASGNTIYFGEGSWLTVV.

This chain connects TRBV18 to TRBJ1-1; no definite D call. Per the germline V gene, CDR1 is KGHSH and CDR2 is LQKENI. V gave up 3 bases and J gave up 4 bases, with 12 bases separating them. This CDR3 spans 14 amino acids. The CDR3 DNA reads TGTGCCAGCTCACCCGAGGTGGAGAGCACTGAAGCTTTCTTT. Its protein is CASSPEVESTEAFF.

The gene calls are TRBV13 and TRBJ2-5, with 15 bases that match TRBD2. This CDR3 has 19 amino acids. Looked up from germline, CDR1 is PRHDT and CDR2 is FYEKMQ (reference sequence). Unmatched junction bases numbered 16, after V lost 5 bases and J lost 6 bases. DNA of the CDR3: TGTGCCAGCAGCCCCCCTCCCACGACGGGACTAGCGGGGGGAAAGACCCAGTACTTC. Its protein product is CASSPPPTTGLAGGKTQYF.

This sequence joins TRBV18 and TRBJ1-2; TRBD1 aligns across 8 bases. J gave up 4 bases and V 3 bases, and 4 bases lay outside the gene matches. The CDR3 has 14 residues. CDR1 is KGHSH, CDR2 LQKENI, per germline. In nucleotides, the CDR3 is TGTGCCAGCTCACCGCCGGACAGGGTCTATGGCTACACCTTC. Its translation is CASSPPDRVYGYTF.

CDR3 nucleotide sequence: TGTGCCAGCAAACTCGAGCGGGGGGTCCAAGAGACCCAGTACTTC. It encodes CASKLERGVQETQYF. V is TRBV2 and J is TRBJ2-5; 9 bases map to TRBD2. Germline CDR1 and CDR2: SNHLY and FYNNEI. Losses at the gene ends were 7 bases for V and 1 base for J; bases not matched to a gene: 7. CDR3 size: 15 residues.

The CDR3 here is CASSQQWDRAYEQYF. The CDR3 coding sequence is TGCGCCAGCAGCCAACAATGGGACAGGGCCTACGAGCAGTACTTC. The chain has TRBV4-3 and TRBJ2-7; 9 bases match TRBD1. This CDR3 has 15 amino acids. J gave up 2 bases and V 2 bases, and 4 bases lay outside the gene matches. Germline V gene lookup returns CDR1 LGHNA and CDR2 YSLEER.

The CDR3 DNA sequence: TGTGCCTGGGGCAATAGTGATGTTAGCAATCAGCCCCAGCATTTT. It is translated as CAWGNSDVSNQPQHF. V and J are TRBV30 and TRBJ1-5; no definite D call. CDR1 is GTSNPN and CDR2 is SVGIG in the germline V gene (reference sequence). The CDR3 runs 15 residues. V lost 5 bases, J lost 0 bases, and 14 bases lay in between.

The genes are TRBV7-3 and TRBJ1-2; the D gene is possibly TRBD1 (5 bases). The CDR3 contains 17 residues. V lost 5 bases, J lost 1 base, and 20 bases lay in between. Germline V gene sequence: CDR1 SGHTA, CDR2 FQGTGA. The CDR3 spells CASSRSRRQPFNYGYTF. Here the CDR3 DNA reads TGTGCCAGCAGCCGAAGCCGTCGACAGCCATTTAACTATGGCTACACCTTC.

The chain employs TRBV28 and TRBJ1-2; D ambiguous. The V gene lost 2 bases and the J gene lost 4 bases, with 14 bases spanning the gap. From germline, CDR1 is MDHEN and CDR2 SYDVKM. The CDR3 consists of 15 residues. In nucleotides, the CDR3 is TGTGCCAGCAGTTTAAGTAGTAATGAATTCTATGGCTACACCTTC. Residues: CASSLSSNEFYGYTF.

The DNA for the CDR3 is TGTGCCAGCAGCTTCCGACAGGCTAGCACTGAAGCTTTCTTT. It is translated as CASSFRQASTEAFF. J is TRBJ1-1 and V is TRBV11-2; tentatively, D is TRBD1 (6 bases). Germline V CDR1 and CDR2: SGHAT, FQNNGV. Trimming took off 3 bases at V and 4 bases at J, with 12 bases between the two ends. The CDR3 has 14 amino acids.

The chain carries TRBV10-3 and TRBJ1-1, with unresolved D. The CDR3 contains 15 residues. Trimming shortened V by 0 bases and J by 1 base, and 9 bases separated the two germline ends. CDR1 is ENHRY, CDR2 SYGVKD, per germline. In DNA form, the CDR3 reads TGTGCCATCAGTGAGTCCCTACCGGGGAACACTGAAGCTTTCTTT. Translating it yields CAISESLPGNTEAFF.

This rearrangement joins TRBV24-1 to TRBJ2-3; 7 bases align to TRBD2. V trimming: 5 bases; J trimming: 3 bases; junction bases outside the gene matches: 7. CDR3 length: 15 residues. Germline V lookup: CDR1 KGHDR, CDR2 SFDVKD. DNA of the CDR3: TGTGCCACCAGTGTTCGCGGGAGTTGGACAGATACGCAGTATTTT. It encodes CATSVRGSWTDTQYF.

This chain joins TRBV2 and TRBJ1-5; D gene uncertain. The CDR3 spans 14 residues. Germline loops: CDR1 SNHLY, CDR2 FYNNEI. V was pared by 3 bases and J by 6 bases, with 12 bases between. CDR3 nucleotide sequence: TGTGCCAGCAGTGAGCCACCGTACGGTCAGCCCCAGCATTTT. Its protein product is CASSEPPYGQPQHF.

The rearrangement links TRBV11-2 to TRBJ2-4, with D tentatively TRBD1 (6 bases). Per the germline V gene, CDR1 is SGHAT and CDR2 is FQNNGV. The CDR3 is made up of 16 amino acids. Trimming stripped 4 bases from V and 5 bases from J, with 18 bases between. CDR3 residues: CASSSSPTGPQNIQYF. The CDR3 DNA reads TGTGCCAGCAGCTCCTCCCCGACAGGTCCGCAAAACATTCAGTACTTC.

V is TRBV21-1 and J is TRBJ1-6; TRBD1 was called by the table and not checked on the DNA. TRBV21-1 is classified as a pseudogene. The CDR3 length is 21 residues. CDR3 nucleotides: TGTGCCAGCACCCTTAAGGACGGACAGGGGTCAGAAGGCTCCTATAATTCACCCCTCCACTTT. This sequence encodes CASTLKDGQGSEGSYNSPLHF.

V is TRBV4-1 and J is TRBJ2-7, with TRBD1 matching 12 bases. Losses at the gene ends were 4 bases for V and 5 bases for J; bases not matched to a gene: 9. The CDR3 has 16 amino acids. Germline values: CDR1 MGHRA, CDR2 YSYEKL. The CDR3 loop is CASSRVGGQGANEQYF. In DNA form, the CDR3 reads TGCGCCAGCAGCCGAGTGGGGGGACAGGGGGCCAACGAGCAGTACTTC.

This chain uses TRBV7-9 with TRBJ1-4; unclear D gene. Germline CDR1 is SEHNR and CDR2 is FQNEAQ (reference sequence). The CDR3 runs to 13 residues. Trimming took 5 bases from V and 7 from J, leaving 11 bases between them. The CDR3 DNA follows: TGTGCCAGCAGCCTGCGGTCCGGTGAAAAACTGTTTTTT. It encodes CASSLRSGEKLFF. Together with reference TRBV7-9 and TRBJ1-4, the CDR3 gives the full variable domain: DTGVSQNPRHKITKRGQNVTFRCDPISEHNRLYWYRQTLGQGPEFLTYFQNEAQLEKSRLLSDRFSAERPKGSFSTLEIQRTEQGDSAMYLCASSLRSGEKLFFGSGTQLSVL.

This chain joins TRBV30 and TRBJ2-5; TRBD2 agrees at 7 bases. This CDR3 region has 17 residues. Germline-derived CDR1 and CDR2 are GTSNPN and SVGIG (reference sequence). The ends lost 3 bases at V and 4 bases at J; junction bases unmatched: 17. This CDR3 is CAWRSWEGGTAGETQYF. The DNA for the CDR3 is TGTGCCTGGAGAAGCTGGGAGGGAGGGACCGCAGGAGAGACCCAGTACTTC.

The chain joins TRBV3-1 (or the pseudogene TRBV3-2) to TRBJ1-1; no firm D call. Germline CDR1 and CDR2: LGHDT and YNNKEL (reference sequence). The CDR3 has 11 residues. V was clipped by 4 bases and J by 6 bases, with 6 bases between them. The chain's CDR3 is CASSREAEAFF. CDR3 coding DNA: TGTGCCAGCAGCCGTGAGGCTGAAGCTTTCTTT.

V gene TRBV7-8 combines with J gene TRBJ2-3; a weak D match, TRBD2 (5 bases). With 2 bases removed from V and 5 bases from J, the gap between germline ends came to 11 bases. Germline V lookup: CDR1 SGHVS, CDR2 FQNEAQ. The CDR3 is made up of 14 amino acids. The CDR3 DNA is TGTGCCAGCAGCTTACGTCCCGGGGTAGATACGCAGTATTTT. Translated, it gives CASSLRPGVDTQYF.

V gene TRBV4-2 combines with J gene TRBJ2-3, with 8 bases matching TRBD2. This CDR3 has 16 residues. The trim removed 3 bases at V and 4 bases at J, leaving 9 bases unmatched. Germline CDR1 reads LGHNA; CDR2 reads YNFKEQ. In nucleotides, the CDR3 is TGTGCCAGCAGCCAGAAAGGACTAGCAGGATCAGATACGCAGTATTTT. Translation gives CASSQKGLAGSDTQYF.

V gene TRBV11-2 combines with J gene TRBJ2-1; perhaps TRBD2 as D (6 bases). Trimming pared 0 bases from V and 14 bases from J, leaving 14 bases between. Germline V gene data show CDR1 as SGHAT and CDR2 as FQNNGV. This CDR3 spans 13 amino acids. The CDR3 nucleotides are TGTGCCAGCAGCTTAGATACGGGGGTTTCTGAGTTCTTC. This codes for CASSLDTGVSEFF.

This sequence joins TRBV5-1 and TRBJ1-5; 9 bases align to TRBD1. Germline values: CDR1 SGHRS, CDR2 YFSETQ. After removal of 4 bases from V and 2 bases from J, the junction contained 7 bases not matched to a gene. The CDR3 has 16 amino acids. This chain's CDR3 is CASSPGTGPRNQPQHF. Here the CDR3 DNA reads TGCGCCAGCAGCCCAGGGACAGGGCCACGCAATCAGCCCCAGCATTTT.

Details on this clone: This specimen includes other DNA sequences encoding the same CDR3. V and J are TRBV6-5 and TRBJ1-3; D unclear. V shed 5 bases and J shed 4 bases, with 6 bases lying between them. Germline CDR1 MNHEY, CDR2 SVGAGI. The CDR3 has 12 amino acids. The CDR3: CASSPQGNTIYF. The CDR3 nucleotides read TGTGCCAGCAGTCCACAGGGAAACACCATATATTTT.

The rearrangement uses TRBV3-1 (or the pseudogene TRBV3-2) and TRBJ1-2; TRBD1 agrees at 7 bases. The CDR3 length is 13 residues. V shed 6 bases and J 5 bases; nucleotides not matched to a gene: 6. Germline CDR1 and CDR2: LGHDT and YNNKEL (reference sequence). The CDR3 is CASSNPGGYGYTF. CDR3 coding DNA: TGTGCCAGCAGTAATCCAGGGGGGTATGGCTACACCTTC.

This chain uses TRBV7-2 with TRBJ2-2; TRBD1 matches at 8 bases. CDR3 length: 15 amino acids. The V gene end was trimmed by 3 bases and the J gene end by 6 bases; junction bases not matched to a gene: 6. Germline CDR1 and CDR2: SGHTA and FQGNSA. The CDR3 DNA reads as TGTGCCAGCAGCTTGCAGGGGGCTGCCGCCGGGGAGCTGTTTTTT. As protein: CASSLQGAAAGELFF.

V is TRBV5-1 and J is TRBJ1-4; possibly TRBD1 for D (5 bases). The CDR3 totals 16 residues. Trimming shortened V by 4 bases and J by 7 bases, and 20 bases separated the two germline ends. Germline CDR1 reads SGHRS; CDR2 reads YFSETQ. CDR3 sequence (DNA): TGCGCCAGCAGCCCCGGAGGGGACGGGAGAGGTGAAAAACTGTTTTTT. Translation: CASSPGGDGRGEKLFF.

V gene TRBV7-9 combines with J gene TRBJ1-1; 7 nucleotides align to TRBD1. The CDR3 covers 12 residues. CDR1 and CDR2 from the germline V gene are SEHNR and FQNEAQ (reference sequence). V shed 8 bases, J shed 11 bases, and the junction held 11 bases outside the gene matches. CDR3: CASHQGGREAFF. The CDR3 coding sequence is TGTGCCAGCCACCAGGGGGGCCGGGAGGCTTTCTTT.